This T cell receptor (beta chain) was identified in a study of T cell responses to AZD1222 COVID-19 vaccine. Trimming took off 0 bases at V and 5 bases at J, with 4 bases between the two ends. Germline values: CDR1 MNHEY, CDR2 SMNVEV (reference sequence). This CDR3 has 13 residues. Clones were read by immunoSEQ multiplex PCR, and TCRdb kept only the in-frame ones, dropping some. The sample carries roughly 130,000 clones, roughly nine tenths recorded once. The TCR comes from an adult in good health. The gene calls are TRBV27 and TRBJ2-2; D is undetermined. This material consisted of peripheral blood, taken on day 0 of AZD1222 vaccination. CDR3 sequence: CASSLSGTGELFF. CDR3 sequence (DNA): TGTGCCAGCAGTTTATCAGGTACCGGGGAGCTGTTTTTT.